This T cell receptor beta chain emerged from a study of cytomegalovirus exposure and HLA in healthy donors. General study findings and limits: Association of a missense DCLRE1C variant with TCR beta V- and J-gene trimming was reported in a later analysis.

Notes on this clone: As yet, its antigen is unknown.

Both 60 Vbeta primers and 13 Jbeta primers went into the PCR. Profiling relied on immunoSEQ multiplex PCR, and the TCRdb table lists in-frame clones only, not all of them. Of some 190,000 clones listed, 82% are singletons. CDR3 length: 15 amino acids. Trimming cost V 7 bases and J 2 bases; bases outside gene matches: 8. The germline gives CDR1 MDHEN, CDR2 SYDVKM. The rearrangement joins TRBV28 to TRBJ2-7; TRBD2 matches 10 bases. The sample consisted of PBMCs. The origin of this receptor is a middle-aged man in good health and CMV-seronegative. CDR3: CASTRLAGAAYEQYF. DNA of the CDR3: TGTGCCAGCACCCGACTAGCGGGCGCCGCCTACGAGCAGTACTTC.